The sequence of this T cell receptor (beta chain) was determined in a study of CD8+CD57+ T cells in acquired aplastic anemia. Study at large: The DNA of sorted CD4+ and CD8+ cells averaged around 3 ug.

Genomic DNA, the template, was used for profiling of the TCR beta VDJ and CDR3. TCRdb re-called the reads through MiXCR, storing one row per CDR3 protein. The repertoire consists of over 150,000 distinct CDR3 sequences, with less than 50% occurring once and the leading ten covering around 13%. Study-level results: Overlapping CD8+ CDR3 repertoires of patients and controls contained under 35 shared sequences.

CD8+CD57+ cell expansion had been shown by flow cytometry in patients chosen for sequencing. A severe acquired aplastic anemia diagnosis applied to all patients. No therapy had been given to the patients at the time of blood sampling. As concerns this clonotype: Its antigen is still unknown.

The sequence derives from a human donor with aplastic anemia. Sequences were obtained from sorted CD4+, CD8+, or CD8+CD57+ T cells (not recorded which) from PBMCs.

The CDR3 coding sequence is TGTGCCACCAGTGATTCGGACACCGGGCCTACGCAGTATTTT. Its translation is CATSDSDTGPTQYF. This chain joins TRBV24-1 and TRBJ2-3, with a possible D match to TRBD1 (5 bases). V was cut by 2 bases and J by 8 bases, with 13 bases left in between. This CDR3 comprises 14 residues. Germline V gene sequence: CDR1 KGHDR, CDR2 SFDVKD.